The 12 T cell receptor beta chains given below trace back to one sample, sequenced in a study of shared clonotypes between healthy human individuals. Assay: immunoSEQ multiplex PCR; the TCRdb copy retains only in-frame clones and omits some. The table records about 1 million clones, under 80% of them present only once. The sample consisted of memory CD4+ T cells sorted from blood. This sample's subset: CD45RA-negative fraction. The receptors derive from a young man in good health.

The CDR3 loop reads CASSPQQGRYEQYF. CDR3 coding DNA: TGTGCCAGTAGTCCCCAGCAGGGTCGCTACGAGCAGTACTTC. This chain joins TRBV19 and TRBJ2-7, with D possibly being TRBD1 (5 bases). This CDR3 is built from 14 residues. Deletions cut 5 bases from V and 3 bases from J, with 14 bases between. Germline-derived CDR1 and CDR2 are LNHDA and SQIVND (reference sequence).

The CDR3 nucleotides are TGTGCCAGCAGTCTTACCGGGACAGGGGTAACAGAGACCCAGTACTTC. Translation gives CASSLTGTGVTETQYF. The chain uses TRBV7-6 and TRBJ2-5, with TRBD1 matching 10 bases. Per the germline V gene, CDR1 is SGHVS and CDR2 is FNYEAQ. V shed 6 bases, J shed 4 bases, and the junction held 11 bases outside the gene matches. This CDR3 contains 16 residues.

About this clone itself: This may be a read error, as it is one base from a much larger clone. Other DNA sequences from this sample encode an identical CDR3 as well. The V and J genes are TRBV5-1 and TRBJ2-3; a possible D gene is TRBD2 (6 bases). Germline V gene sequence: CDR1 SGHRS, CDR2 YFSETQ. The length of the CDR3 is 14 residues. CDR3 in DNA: TGCGCCAGCAGCTTGGGCGGGGACGCAGATACACAGTATTTT. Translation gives CASSLGGDADTQYF.

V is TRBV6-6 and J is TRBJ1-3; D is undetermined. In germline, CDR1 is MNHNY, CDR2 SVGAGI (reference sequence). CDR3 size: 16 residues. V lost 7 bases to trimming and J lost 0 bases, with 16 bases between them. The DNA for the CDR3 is TGTGCCAGCAAAGAGCAGGCTGCCAACTCTGGAAACACCATATATTTT. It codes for CASKEQAANSGNTIYF.

Here the CDR3 reads CASRSEQGSGNQPQHF. Here the CDR3 DNA reads TGTGCCAGCAGGTCGGAACAGGGATCCGGCAATCAGCCCCAGCATTTT. The rearrangement links TRBV28 to TRBJ1-5; a weak D match, TRBD1 (6 bases). V lost 6 bases, J lost 2 bases, and 17 bases lay in between. CDR3 length equals 16 residues. Germline lookup yields CDR1 MDHEN and CDR2 SYDVKM.

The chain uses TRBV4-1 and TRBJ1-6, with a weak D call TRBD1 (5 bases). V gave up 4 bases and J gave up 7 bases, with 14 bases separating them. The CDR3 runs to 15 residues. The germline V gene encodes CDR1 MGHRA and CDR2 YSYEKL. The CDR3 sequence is CASSPGTEGNSPLHF. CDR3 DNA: TGCGCCAGCAGCCCCGGGACGGAAGGCAATTCACCCCTCCACTTT.

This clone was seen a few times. The CDR3 DNA follows: TGTGCCAGCAGTTCCCAGGTGGGGGGGACAGATACGCAGTATTTT. Translation: CASSSQVGGTDTQYF. The V gene is TRBV6-5, the J gene TRBJ2-3, with 7 bases that match TRBD2. The ends lost 4 bases at V and 3 bases at J; junction bases unmatched: 7. CDR1 and CDR2 (germline): MNHEY, SVGAGI. This CDR3 is 15 amino acids long.

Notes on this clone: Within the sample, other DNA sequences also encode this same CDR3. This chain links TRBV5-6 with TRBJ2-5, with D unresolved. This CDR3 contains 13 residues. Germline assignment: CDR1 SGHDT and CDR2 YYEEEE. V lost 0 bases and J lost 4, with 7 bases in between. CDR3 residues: CASSLAGGETQYF. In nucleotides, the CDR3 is TGTGCCAGCAGCTTGGCCGGCGGAGAGACCCAGTACTTC.

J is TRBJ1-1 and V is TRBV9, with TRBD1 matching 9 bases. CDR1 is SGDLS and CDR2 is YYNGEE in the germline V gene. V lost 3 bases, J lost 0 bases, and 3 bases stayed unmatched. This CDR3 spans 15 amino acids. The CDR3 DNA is TGTGCCAGCAGCGCCGGGACAGGGATGAACACTGAAGCTTTCTTT. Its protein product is CASSAGTGMNTEAFF. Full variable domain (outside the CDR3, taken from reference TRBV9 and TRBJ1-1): DSGVTQTPKHLITATGQRVTLRCSPRSGDLSVYWYQQSLDQGLQFLIQYYNGEERAKGNILERFSAQQFPDLHSELNLSSLELGDSALYFCASSAGTGMNTEAFFGQGTRLTVV.

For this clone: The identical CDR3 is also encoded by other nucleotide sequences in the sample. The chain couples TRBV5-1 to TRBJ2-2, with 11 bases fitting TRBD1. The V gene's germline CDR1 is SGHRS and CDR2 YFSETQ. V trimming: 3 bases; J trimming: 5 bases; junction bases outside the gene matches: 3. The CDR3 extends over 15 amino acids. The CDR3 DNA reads TGCGCCAGCAGCTCTGGGACAGGGGGGACCGGGGAGCTGTTTTTT. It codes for CASSSGTGGTGELFF.

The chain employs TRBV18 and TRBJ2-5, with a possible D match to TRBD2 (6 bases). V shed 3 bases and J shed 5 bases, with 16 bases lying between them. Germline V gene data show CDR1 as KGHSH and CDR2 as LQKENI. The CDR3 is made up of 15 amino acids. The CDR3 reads CASSPIFAGGETQYF. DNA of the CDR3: TGTGCCAGCTCACCGATTTTTGCAGGAGGGGAGACCCAGTACTTC.

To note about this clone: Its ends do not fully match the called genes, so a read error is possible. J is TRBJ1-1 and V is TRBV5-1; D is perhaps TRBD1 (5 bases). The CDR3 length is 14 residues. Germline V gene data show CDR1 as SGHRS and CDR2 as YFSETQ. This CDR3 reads CASNLGPLNTEAFF. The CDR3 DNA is TGCGCCAGCAACTTGGGACCCTTGAACACTGAAGCTTTCTTT. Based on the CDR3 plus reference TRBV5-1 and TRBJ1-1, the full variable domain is KAGVTQTPRYLIKTRGQQVTLSCSPISGHRSVSWYQQTPGQGLQFLFEYFSETQRNKGNFPGRFSGRQFSNSRSEMNVSTLELGDSALYLCASNLGPLNTEAFFGQGTRLTVV.